Below, 9 T cell receptor beta chains from the same sample are listed, as sequenced in a study of blood T cell repertoires in COVID-19. Produced via immunoSEQ multiplex PCR; TCRdb's table is partial and in-frame only. Of about 170,000 clones listed, around 81% are singletons. The specimen was peripheral blood. These receptors originate from a human donor with acute or convalescent COVID-19. The donor label of this sample is uncertain.

The V call is TRBV25-1, the J call TRBJ1-1; D is unclear. V lost 1 base and J 1 base, leaving 7 bases between the germline ends. CDR1 and CDR2 from the germline V gene are MGHDK and SYGVNS. The CDR3 totals 14 residues. Written as DNA, the CDR3 is TGTGCCAGCAGTGAATGGGCAGGGAACACTGAAGCTTTCTTT. Its translation is CASSEWAGNTEAFF.

This clone was seen many times. The chain recombines TRBV7-6 with TRBJ2-1, with D uncertain. CDR1 and CDR2 (germline): SGHVS, FNYEAQ. The CDR3 has 12 residues. V lost 4 bases and J lost 9, with 10 bases in between. CDR3: CASSSDRSEQFF. CDR3 sequence (DNA): TGTGCCAGCAGCTCCGACCGGAGTGAGCAGTTCTTC.

This clone has only a few counts. The genes are TRBV25-1 and TRBJ1-1; a possible D gene is TRBD1 (6 bases). V gave up 6 bases and J gave up 6 bases, with 11 bases separating them. The CDR3 spans 12 residues. Germline V gene lookup returns CDR1 MGHDK and CDR2 SYGVNS. The CDR3 sequence: CASRSQGAEAFF. CDR3 DNA sequence: TGTGCCAGCAGATCACAGGGCGCTGAAGCTTTCTTT.

This clone has only a few counts. The chain combines TRBV7-9 with TRBJ1-2; a possible D gene is TRBD1 (5 bases). This CDR3 has 14 amino acids. V was cut by 8 bases and J by 8 bases, with 21 bases left in between. Germline assignment: CDR1 SEHNR and CDR2 FQNEAQ (reference sequence). The CDR3 nucleotides read TGTGCCAGCCACATACCAGGGAAGAATGTGGGCTACACCTTC. Its protein is CASHIPGKNVGYTF.

V gene TRBV5-1 combines with J gene TRBJ1-5, with D perhaps matching TRBD1 (5 bases). There are 17 residues in the CDR3. Trimming shortened V by 0 bases and J by 0 bases, and 13 bases separated the two germline ends. Germline CDR1 is SGHRS and CDR2 is YFSETQ. The DNA of the CDR3 is TGCGCCAGCAGCTTGGGGGTCGGGGGTTATAGCAATCAGCCCCAGCATTTT. It translates to CASSLGVGGYSNQPQHF.

V usage is TRBV2 and J usage is TRBJ2-7; no clear D gene. Between the trimmed V and J ends, which lost 8 bases and 2 bases, there was a span of 19 bases. Germline CDR1 reads SNHLY; CDR2 reads FYNNEI. The length of the CDR3 is 15 residues. The CDR3 is CASASSQALTYEQYF. The CDR3 coding sequence is TGTGCCAGCGCCTCTTCCCAAGCCCTAACCTACGAGCAGTACTTC.

This chain joins TRBV30 and TRBJ2-5, with TRBD2 identical over 8 bases. The CDR3 totals 16 residues. The V gene's germline CDR1 is GTSNPN and CDR2 SVGIG (reference sequence). Trimming cost V 1 base and J 2 bases; bases outside gene matches: 9. The CDR3 loop reads CAWSGGRGGKQETQYF. DNA for the CDR3: TGTGCCTGGAGTGGGGGACGGGGGGGAAAGCAAGAGACCCAGTACTTC.

The J gene is TRBJ2-3, the V gene TRBV5-1; 11 nucleotides agree with TRBD2. The length of the CDR3 is 17 residues. V lost 0 bases to trimming and J lost 2 bases; unmatched junction nucleotides: 5. Germline V gene data show CDR1 as SGHRS and CDR2 as YFSETQ. CDR3 nucleotide sequence: TGCGCCAGCAGCTTGGGGCGACTAGCGGGAACCACAGATACGCAGTATTTT. This translates into CASSLGRLAGTTDTQYF.

This chain connects TRBV27 to TRBJ2-7; 11 bases map to TRBD2. V lost 6 bases to trimming and J lost 3 bases; unmatched junction nucleotides: 4. Germline CDR1 and CDR2: MNHEY and SMNVEV (reference sequence). The CDR3 spans 14 residues. The CDR3 DNA reads as TGTGCCAGCAGGAATAGCGGGAGGGGCTACGAGCAGTACTTC. The encoded protein is CASRNSGRGYEQYF.